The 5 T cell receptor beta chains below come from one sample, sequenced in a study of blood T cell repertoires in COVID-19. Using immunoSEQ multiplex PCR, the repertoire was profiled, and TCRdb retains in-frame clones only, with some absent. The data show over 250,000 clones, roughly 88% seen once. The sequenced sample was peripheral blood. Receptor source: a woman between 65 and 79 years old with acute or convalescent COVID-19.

The CDR3 DNA reads as TGTGCCAGCAGTTTAGCGGGCACTGCAGCTAACTATGGCTACACCTTC. Translating it yields CASSLAGTAANYGYTF. The chain combines TRBV28 with TRBJ1-2, with unresolved D. Deletions cut 2 bases from V and 0 bases from J, with 13 bases between. Looked up from germline, CDR1 is MDHEN and CDR2 is SYDVKM. The length of the CDR3 is 16 residues.

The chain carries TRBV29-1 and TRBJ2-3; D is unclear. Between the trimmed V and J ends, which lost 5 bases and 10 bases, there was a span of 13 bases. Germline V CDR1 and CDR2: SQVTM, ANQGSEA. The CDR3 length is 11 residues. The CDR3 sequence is CSVTYGSSQYF. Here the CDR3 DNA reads TGCAGCGTTACTTACGGGTCATCGCAGTATTTT.

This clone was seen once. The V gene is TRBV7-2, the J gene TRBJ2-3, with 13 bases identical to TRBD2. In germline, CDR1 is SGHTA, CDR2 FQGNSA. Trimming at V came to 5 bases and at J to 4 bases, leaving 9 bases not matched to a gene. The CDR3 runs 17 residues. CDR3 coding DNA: TGTGCCAGCAGCCCCACCACTAGCGGGGGGGCCCCAGATACGCAGTATTTT. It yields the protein CASSPTTSGGAPDTQYF.

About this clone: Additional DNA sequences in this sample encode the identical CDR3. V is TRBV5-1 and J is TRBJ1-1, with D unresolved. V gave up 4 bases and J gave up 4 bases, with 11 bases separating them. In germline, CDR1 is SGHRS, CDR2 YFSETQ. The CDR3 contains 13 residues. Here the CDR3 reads CASSAAGSTEAFF. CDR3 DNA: TGCGCCAGCAGCGCGGCCGGGTCCACTGAAGCTTTCTTT.

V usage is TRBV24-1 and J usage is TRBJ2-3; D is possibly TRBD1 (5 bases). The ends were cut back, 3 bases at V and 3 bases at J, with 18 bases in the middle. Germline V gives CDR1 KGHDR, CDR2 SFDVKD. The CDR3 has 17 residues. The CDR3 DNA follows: TGTGCCACCAGTGATCCCCGACAGACGGTTTGGACAGATACGCAGTATTTT. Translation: CATSDPRQTVWTDTQYF.